This TCR beta chain was sequenced in a study of blood T cells in healthy people across ages (dated by TCRdb to the mid-2010s). In terms of the full investigation: Template switching captured roughly one uniquely barcoded TCR beta cDNA molecule per two T cells in model experiments. The study measured age-related changes in TCR beta repertoire diversity using deep sequencing normalized with unique cDNA molecular identifiers. The donors were split into four age groups: young (average around 15 years), middle-aged (roughly 39), aged (over 55) and long-lived (approximately 80). To avoid experimental bias, donors of different ages were spread randomly across the sequencing lanes. The study analyzed two additional independent replicas of 1 million unique cDNA reads from the same blood draw for two donors, one aged 18 to 30 and one aged 80 or older. What the study reported, not specific to this receptor: Estimates of total diversity based on one million sequenced T cells were regarded as lower bounds and as underestimates. The long-lived group showed more naive CD4+ T cells, fewer expanded clones and increased TCR diversity than the aged group, suggesting age selection. There was a strong correlation between observed TCR beta diversity and the percentage of naive T cells measured by flow cytometry. Observed TCR beta diversity per million T cells fell roughly linearly with age, and a significant reduction was already apparent by age roughly 40. Because donor CMV infection status was unknown, age-related changes in expanded clonotypes were potentially confounded. Conclusive comparison of naive and antigen-experienced compartments was prevented by the profiling of bulk unsorted PBMCs.

The library came from 5' RACE. TCRdb records Illumina HiSeq 2500 as the sequencer. A second PCR of roughly 6 to 12 cycles was performed with a sample-barcoded 5' primer and a J-beta primer mix. A template-switch 5' adaptor carrying 12 random nucleotides introduced a unique molecular identifier onto each TCR beta cDNA molecule. At least 2.5 million CDR3-containing paired-end reads were obtained from each sample. First-strand cDNA was synthesized from all RNA with the Mint cDNA synthesis kit, primed by a TRBC-specific oligonucleotide. After uracil-DNA glycosylase treatment, a first 18-cycle PCR used universal primers M1SS and BC2_uni_R on all cDNA. On the study's bioinformatics: For normalization, 1 million high-quality reads, each with a distinct molecular identifier, were randomly selected from each sample. Reads sharing molecular identifiers were discarded rather than binned into consensus sequences. MiTCR, set to a Q25 quality threshold and the strictest error-elimination algorithm, was used for CDR3 identification, clonotype clustering and error correction. A nonparametric unseen species model using Euler transformation provided a lower-bound estimate of total TCR beta diversity. TCRdb reprocessed the public reads (quality trimming at Q25 with fastp, clone calling with MiXCR) and kept in-frame beta chains. Each CDR3 protein appears once, grouped with its most common genes and DNA. What appears here as the V and J calls and clone size reflects TCRdb's work, not the paper's. The sample table records about 1,500,000 distinct CDR3 sequences; roughly 40% of these occur just once. Of the sample, roughly 7.9% is held by the ten largest clones.

This clonotype was detected ten times or more. The antigen it recognizes is unknown. Per-base qualities were not stored, and no clone one base away is much larger. The germline V gene sets CDR1 to MNHEY and CDR2 to SVGAGI. Relative to germline, V is 0 bases shorter and J is 0 bases shorter, with 9 bases between their ends. Taken from cysteine to phenylalanine, the CDR3 has 16 residues. Of the read, only the CDR3 DNA is kept; its 48 bases are in frame from base 1. Systemically healthy Caucasian individuals from Russia, approximately 39 in total and aged roughly 6 to 95 years, were included as donors. Each donor gave around 9.5 milliliters of peripheral blood, collected into EDTA-treated Vacutainer tubes. Ficoll-Paque density-gradient centrifugation was used to isolate PBMCs, with at least 6.5 million per sample. Trizol reagent was used to extract total RNA from the PBMCs, yielding at least 6 micrograms per sample. For every donor, an aliquot of PBMCs went through flow cytometry to measure the percentages of naive CD45RAhigh/CD27high T cells.

What was sequenced was blood. The V and J segments used are TRBV6-5 and TRBJ2-4, with the D segment identity uncertain. This sequence originates from a woman aged 18 to 35 in good health. The nucleotide sequence is TGTGCCAGCAGTTACTCGGGATCTCTAGCCAAAAACATTCAGTACTTC. It translates to CASSYSGSLAKNIQYF.